A selection of T cell receptor beta chains follows, all from one sample in a study of cytomegalovirus exposure and HLA in healthy donors. Assay used: immunoSEQ multiplex PCR; TCRdb lists only in-frame clones, some missing. Recorded here are tens of thousands of clones; the top ten clones represent 1% to 1.5%. The material sequenced was PBMCs. All receptors come from a young man in good health and CMV-seronegative. CDR3s include the opening cysteine and the closing phenylalanine or tryptophan. Each record gives: J gene, V gene, CDR3 protein.

TRBJ2-1 TRBV2 CASRTGGDEQFF
TRBJ1-6 TRBV4-2 CASSQINRGYVSPLHF
TRBJ2-5 TRBV29-1 CSVDPGGGEETQYF
TRBJ1-2 TRBV5-1 CASSLGQGRGYTF
TRBJ1-2 TRBV4-1 CASSLKAGSNYGYTF
TRBJ2-3 TRBV6-1 CASSEVTGATDTQYF
TRBJ2-3 TRBV6-5 CASSYKYRGSTDTQYF
TRBJ2-1 TRBV4-3 CASSQDRVSSYNEQFF
TRBJ2-7 TRBV25-1 CASSEYKGNEQYF
TRBJ1-5 TRBV6-5 CASSRYSNQPQHF
TRBJ2-2 TRBV29-1 CSVGGGNTGELFF
TRBJ2-7 TRBV29-1 CSVESLAGGLGYEQYF
TRBJ1-6 TRBV30 CAWSQGHGSPLHF
TRBJ2-3 TRBV7-9 CASSTDRGGTDTQYF
TRBJ1-2 TRBV19 CASSIIGQPHGYTF
TRBJ1-2 TRBV30 CAWSVQQGRHGYTF
TRBJ1-2 TRBV7-6 CASSLETGGWGYTF
TRBJ1-4 TRBV30 CACPAISIGEKLFF
TRBJ1-1 TRBV7-9 CASSLPGGADTEAFF
TRBJ2-7 TRBV6-1 CASTQLAGSSYEQYF
TRBJ1-1 TRBV7-2 CASSLEGVYPEAFF
TRBJ2-7 TRBV7-2 CASSSLGGLYEQYF
TRBJ2-3 TRBV27 CASSLDRGGDTQYF
TRBJ1-6 TRBV28 CASSLGGGGSPLHF
TRBJ2-7 TRBV6-5 CASSTAGGRAYEQYF
TRBJ1-1 TRBV7-2 CASSSLWQANTEAFF
TRBJ1-2 TRBV2 CASRPGQGAYYGYTF
TRBJ2-7 TRBV9 CASSVESGRGYEQYF
TRBJ1-1 TRBV18 CASSPDVAGNTEAFF
TRBJ1-2 TRBV6-6 CASSYRQGNGYTF
TRBJ1-1 TRBV6-1 CASRLGPDTEAFF
TRBJ1-1 TRBV9 CASSVGPGGTEAFF
TRBJ1-1 TRBV5-6 CASSLEQSGEAFF
TRBJ2-7 TRBV29-1 CSVRPGQGLHEYF
TRBJ2-7 TRBV6-1 CASSSLAGSYEQYF
TRBJ2-2 TRBV6-6 CASSYSRENTGELFF
TRBJ2-7 TRBV29-1 CSALRDYEQYF
TRBJ2-3 TRBV5-1 CASSLNRGPTDTQYF
TRBJ2-7 TRBV29-1 CSVVGTGHVDEQYF
TRBJ1-5 TRBV11-3 CASSSGQGNDISNQPQHF
TRBJ1-5 TRBV6-1 CASTLTGANQPQHF
TRBJ2-3 TRBV4-3 CASSPTLGLRGQGADTQYF
TRBJ1-1 TRBV19 CASGGLNTEAFF
TRBJ2-7 TRBV30 CAWSLARTGVQQYF
TRBJ2-3 TRBV29-1 CSVEDLLAGTDTQYF
TRBJ1-2 TRBV7-9 CASSRGTADYGYTF
TRBJ2-7 TRBV5-1 CASSLVAGAYEQYF
TRBJ1-2 TRBV4-1 CASSLRTGSTVGGYTF
TRBJ2-3 TRBV15 CATSRELVQDTQYF
TRBJ1-2 TRBV5-1 CASSLGQGRSRYGYTF
TRBJ1-2 TRBV4-2 CASSQGPGADYGYTF
TRBJ2-1 TRBV29-1 CSVSPDRVNNEQFF
TRBJ2-2 TRBV19 CASSIDRVGGVFF
TRBJ2-1 TRBV4-1 CASSQVGGINEQFF
TRBJ1-1 TRBV27 CASSLSRQGNTEAFF
TRBJ2-1 TRBV5-1 CASSPGLAAYNEQFF
TRBJ1-1 TRBV19 CASSIQGDTEAFF
TRBJ1-1 TRBV18 CASSTMEQGVEAFF
TRBJ2-5 TRBV18 CASSRTGGFETQYF
TRBJ1-6 TRBV6-1 CASSLGEAYNSPLHF